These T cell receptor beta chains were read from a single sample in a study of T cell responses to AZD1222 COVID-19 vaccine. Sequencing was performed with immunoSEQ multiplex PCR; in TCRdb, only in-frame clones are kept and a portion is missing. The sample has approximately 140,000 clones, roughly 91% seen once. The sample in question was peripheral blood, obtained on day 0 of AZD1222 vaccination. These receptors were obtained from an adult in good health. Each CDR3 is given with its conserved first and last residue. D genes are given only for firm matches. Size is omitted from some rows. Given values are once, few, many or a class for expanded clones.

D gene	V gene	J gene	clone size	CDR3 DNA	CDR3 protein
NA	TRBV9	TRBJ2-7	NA	TGTGCCAGCAGCGTAGAGCCCCGGAGCTACGAGCAGTACTTC	CASSVEPRSYEQYF
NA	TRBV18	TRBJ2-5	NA	TGTGCCAGCTCACCAGGAGAGACCCAGTACTTC	CASSPGETQYF
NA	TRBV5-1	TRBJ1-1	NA	TGCGCCAGCACCTTTGGGCCAGGGTCGGCGACTGAAGCTTTCTTT	CASTFGPGSATEAFF
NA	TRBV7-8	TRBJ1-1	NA	TGTGCCAGCAGCTTAGCTCGGCAGGGGAACACTGAAGCTTTCTTT	CASSLARQGNTEAFF
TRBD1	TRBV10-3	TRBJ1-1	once	TGTGCCATCACCCAGGACAGGGCCAACACTGAAGCTTTCTTT	CAITQDRANTEAFF
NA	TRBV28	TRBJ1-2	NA	TGTGCCAGCAGTTTGCCCGGGACGGAAGGCTATGGCTACACCTTC	CASSLPGTEGYGYTF
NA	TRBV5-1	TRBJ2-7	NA	TGCGCCAGCAGCTCGGGGACGTATTCCTACGAGCAGTACTTC	CASSSGTYSYEQYF
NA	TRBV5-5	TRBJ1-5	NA	TGTGCCAGCAGCTTATACCAGGGCTTAAATCAGCCCCAGCATTTT	CASSLYQGLNQPQHF
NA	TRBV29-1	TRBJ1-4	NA	TGCAGCGTTAACAGGCTTGCAACTAATGAAAAACTGTTTTTT	CSVNRLATNEKLFF
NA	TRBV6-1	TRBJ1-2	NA	TGTGCCAGCAGTGAAGCAACGGGGGAGAATGGCTACACCTTC	CASSEATGENGYTF
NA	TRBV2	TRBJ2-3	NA	TGTGCCAGCAGTGTTCGCAGGGATCGGGATACGCAGTATTTT	CASSVRRDRDTQYF
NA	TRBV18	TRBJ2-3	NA	TGTGCCAGCTCACCAACGGATACGCAGTATTTT	CASSPTDTQYF
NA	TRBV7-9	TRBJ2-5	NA	TGTGCCAGCAGCTTTAGTTCCGGAGAGACCCAGTACTTC	CASSFSSGETQYF
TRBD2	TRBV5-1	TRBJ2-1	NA	TGCGCCAGCAGCTTGGCTCTAGCGGTGTACAATGAGCAGTTCTTC	CASSLALAVYNEQFF
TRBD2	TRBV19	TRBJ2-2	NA	TGTGCCAGTAGTAAACTAGCGGGGGCCACCGGGGAGCTGTTTTTT	CASSKLAGATGELFF
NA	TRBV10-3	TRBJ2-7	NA	TGTGCCATCAGTAAGATTGGGACCGGCGACGAGCAGTACTTC	CAISKIGTGDEQYF
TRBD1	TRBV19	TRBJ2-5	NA	TGTGCCAGTAGTGCAACTGGACAGGGGGTTCAAGAGACCCAGTACTTC	CASSATGQGVQETQYF
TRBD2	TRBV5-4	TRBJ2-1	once	TGTGCCAGCGCGACTAGCGGCTACAATGAGCAGTTCTTC	CASATSGYNEQFF
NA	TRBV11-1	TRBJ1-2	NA	TGTGCCAGCAGCCGTGGTAGGACTCAATTCATCTATGGCTACACCTTC	CASSRGRTQFIYGYTF
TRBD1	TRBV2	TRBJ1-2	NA	TGTGCCAGCAGTTGGACAGGGGGTGGCTACACCTTC	CASSWTGGGYTF
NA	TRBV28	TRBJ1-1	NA	TGTGCCAGCAGTTTATATCCTAACAGGGATAGGGACACTGAAGCTTTCTTT	CASSLYPNRDRDTEAFF
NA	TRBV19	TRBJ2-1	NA	TGTGCCAGTAGTATAGACATAAGCTCCTACAATGAGCAGTTCTTC	CASSIDISSYNEQFF
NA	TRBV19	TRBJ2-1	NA	TGTGCCAGTAGTCCGCGGACTAACTACCCGGGGAATGAGCAGTTCTTC	CASSPRTNYPGNEQFF
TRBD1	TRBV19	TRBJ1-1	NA	TGTGCCAGTAGTTCCCAGACAGGGTACACTGAAGCTTTCTTT	CASSSQTGYTEAFF
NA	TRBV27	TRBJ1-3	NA	TGTGCCAGCAGTTTATCCGGTTTGGGGGGAAACACCATATATTTT	CASSLSGLGGNTIYF
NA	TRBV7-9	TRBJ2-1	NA	TGTGCCAGCAGCTCTACAGGGAGGCGTAATGAGCAGTTCTTC	CASSSTGRRNEQFF
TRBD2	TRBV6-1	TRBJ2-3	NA	TGTGCCAGCAGTAAAGTCTTCTTGTCGGGGGGAGCCACAGATACGCAGTATTTT	CASSKVFLSGGATDTQYF
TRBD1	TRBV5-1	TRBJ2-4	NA	TGCGCCAGCAGCACTTATACCGGGACAGTAAATTTAGCCAAAAACATTCAGTACTTC	CASSTYTGTVNLAKNIQYF
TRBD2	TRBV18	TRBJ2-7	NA	TGTGCCAGCTCACCGACTAGCGGGACATACTACGAGCAGTACTTC	CASSPTSGTYYEQYF
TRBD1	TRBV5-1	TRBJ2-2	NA	TGCGCCAGCAGACAGGGGTCTCGCACCGGGGAGCTGTTTTTT	CASRQGSRTGELFF
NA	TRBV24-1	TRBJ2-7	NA	TGTGCCACCAGTGATTTGCGGGAGTGCTCCTACGAGCAGTACTTC	CATSDLRECSYEQYF
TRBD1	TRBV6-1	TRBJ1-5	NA	TGTGCCAGCAGTGACGGGACAGGGGCGGCCAATCAGCCCCAGCATTTT	CASSDGTGAANQPQHF
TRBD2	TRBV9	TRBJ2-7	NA	TGTGCCAGCAGCGTAGCTCCAGCGGGAGCCGAGCAGTACTTC	CASSVAPAGAEQYF
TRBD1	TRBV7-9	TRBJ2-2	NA	TGTGCCAGCAGCTCGGACAGGGCAACCCTCACCGGGGAGCTGTTTTTT	CASSSDRATLTGELFF
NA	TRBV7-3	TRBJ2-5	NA	TGTGCCAGCAGCTTAAGGCGGGGAGAGACCCAGTACTTC	CASSLRRGETQYF
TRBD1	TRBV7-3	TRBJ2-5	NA	TGTGCCAGCAGCTTATCGGGACAGGGGTCTCGAGAGACCCAGTACTTC	CASSLSGQGSRETQYF
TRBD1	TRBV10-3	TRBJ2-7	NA	TGTGCCATAGGACAGGGTGCCTCCTACGAGCAGTACTTC	CAIGQGASYEQYF
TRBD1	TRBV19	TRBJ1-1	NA	TGTGCCAGTAGTAACAGGGGCCGGAACACTGAAGCTTTCTTT	CASSNRGRNTEAFF
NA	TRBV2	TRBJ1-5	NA	TGTGCCAGCAACTCCCTTTTGGACCAAAATCAGCCCCAGCATTTT	CASNSLLDQNQPQHF
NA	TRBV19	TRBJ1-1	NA	TGTGCCAGTAGTATAGACCGACAGTTCGCGCTGGTATTT	CASSIDRQFALVF
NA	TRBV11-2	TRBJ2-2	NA	TGTGCCAGCAGCTTAGGGAGTGAGGCCGGGGAGCTGTTTTTT	CASSLGSEAGELFF